This TCR beta chain was captured in a study of PD-1 blockade in classical Hodgkin lymphoma. Study overall: Intravenous nivolumab at 3 mg/kg was given to patients every 2 weeks. General study points: Significantly greater TCR diversity emerged by C4D1 in CD4+ cells but not CD8+ cells. Patients newly diagnosed and complete responders had comparable baseline diversity.

This CDR3 has 13 residues. Trimming cost V 6 bases and J 1 base, with 8 bases left between them. The germline V gene has CDR1 LNHDA and CDR2 SQIVND (reference sequence). Assay: immunoSEQ multiplex PCR; the TCRdb copy retains only in-frame clones and omits some. This repertoire shows 70,000 to 85,000 clones, approximately 94% found once; its top ten account for about 7.6%. All patients relapsed after autologous stem cell transplantation, and brentuximab vedotin exposure varied. As regards this clone: Its antigen is undetermined.

The material sequenced was peripheral blood mononuclear cells (PBMCs), taken at baseline. The TCR sequence derives from a human donor with classical Hodgkin lymphoma. This chain joins TRBV19 and TRBJ2-3; a possible D gene is TRBD2 (5 bases). CDR3 nucleotide sequence: TGTGCCAGTAGATACGGGGGCACAGATACGCAGTATTTT. Its protein is CASRYGGTDTQYF.